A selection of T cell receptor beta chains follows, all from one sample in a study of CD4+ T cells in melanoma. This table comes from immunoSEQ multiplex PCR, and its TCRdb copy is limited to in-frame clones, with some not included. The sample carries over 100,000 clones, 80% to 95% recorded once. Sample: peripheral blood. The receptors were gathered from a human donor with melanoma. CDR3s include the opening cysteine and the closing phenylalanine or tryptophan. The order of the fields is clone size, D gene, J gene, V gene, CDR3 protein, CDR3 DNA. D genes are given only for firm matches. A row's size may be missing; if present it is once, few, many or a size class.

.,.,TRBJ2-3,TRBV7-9,CASSPTDLTDTQYF,TGTGCCAGCAGCCCTACGGACCTCACAGATACGCAGTATTTT
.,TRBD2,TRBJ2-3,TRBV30,CAWSVAGGPLDTQYF,TGTGCCTGGAGTGTAGCGGGGGGGCCTTTAGATACGCAGTATTTT
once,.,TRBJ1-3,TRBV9,CASSTRSGTPSGNTIYF,TGTGCCAGCAGCACCCGATCGGGTACCCCGTCTGGAAACACCATATATTTT
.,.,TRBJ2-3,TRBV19,CASTQGSGTDTQYF,TGTGCCAGTACCCAGGGCTCGGGCACAGATACGCAGTATTTT
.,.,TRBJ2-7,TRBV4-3,CASSSGRNYEQYF,TGCGCCAGCAGCTCGGGCCGGAACTACGAGCAGTACTTC
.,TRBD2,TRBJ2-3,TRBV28,CASSWRTSGRDTQYF,TGTGCCAGCAGTTGGCGGACTAGCGGGAGAGATACGCAGTATTTT
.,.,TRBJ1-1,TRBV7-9,CASSKPRVGAEAFF,TGTGCCAGCAGCAAGCCAAGGGTTGGAGCTGAAGCTTTCTTT
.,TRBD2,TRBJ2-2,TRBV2,CASSGGSGGAYEDTGELFF,TGTGCCAGCAGTGGAGGAAGCGGGGGGGCCTACGAGGACACCGGGGAGCTGTTTTTT
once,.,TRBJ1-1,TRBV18,CASSPLVEMNTEAFF,TGTGCCAGCTCACCTCTGGTGGAGATGAACACTGAAGCTTTCTTT
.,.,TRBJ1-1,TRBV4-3,CASSQAITGENTEAFF,TGCGCCAGCAGCCAAGCAATTACCGGAGAGAACACTGAAGCTTTCTTT
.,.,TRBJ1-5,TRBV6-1,CASSEVGLLSNQPQHF,TGTGCCAGCAGTGAAGTCGGACTGCTTAGCAATCAGCCCCAGCATTTT
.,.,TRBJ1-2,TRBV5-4,CASSLFEYTSTNYGYTF,TGTGCCAGCAGCCTTTTTGAGTACACCTCTACTAACTATGGCTACACCTTC
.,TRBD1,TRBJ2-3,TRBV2,CASSDSGSTGLTDTQYF,TGTGCCAGCAGTGATTCCGGGTCGACAGGGCTCACAGATACGCAGTATTTT
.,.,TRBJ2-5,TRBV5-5,CASSLTHSGQETQYF,TGTGCCAGCAGCCTCACCCACAGCGGACAAGAGACCCAGTACTTC
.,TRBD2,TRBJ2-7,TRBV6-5,CASSTSGPYEQYF,TGTGCCAGCAGCACTAGCGGTCCCTACGAGCAGTACTTC
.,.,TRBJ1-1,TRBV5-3,CARSAHGGWGTEAFF,TGTGCCAGAAGCGCCCACGGGGGGTGGGGAACTGAAGCTTTCTTT
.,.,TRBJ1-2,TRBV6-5,CASSYSTRGDYGYTF,TGTGCCAGCAGTTACTCCACGAGGGGGGACTATGGCTACACCTTC
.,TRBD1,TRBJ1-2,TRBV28,CASSVSSGGLNGYTF,TGTGCCAGCAGTGTCTCTTCAGGGGGATTAAATGGCTACACCTTC
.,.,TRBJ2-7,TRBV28,CASTPDTYEQYF,TGTGCCAGCACTCCAGACACCTACGAGCAGTACTTC
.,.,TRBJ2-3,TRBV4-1,CASSQEATDTDTQYF,TGCGCCAGCAGCCAAGAGGCTACAGACACAGATACGCAGTATTTT
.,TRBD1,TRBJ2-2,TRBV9,CASSVTGVNTGELFF,TGTGCCAGCAGCGTAACAGGGGTGAACACCGGGGAGCTGTTTTTT
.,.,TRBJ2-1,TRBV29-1,CSVPDIGSNEQFF,TGCAGCGTCCCGGACATCGGGTCCAATGAGCAGTTCTTC
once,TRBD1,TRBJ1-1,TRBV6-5,CASSPTGGHTEAFF,TGTGCCAGCAGTCCTACAGGGGGGCACACTGAAGCTTTCTTT
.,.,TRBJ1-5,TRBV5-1,CASSLGGLNQPQHF,TGCGCCAGCAGCTTGGGGGGTCTCAATCAGCCCCAGCATTTT
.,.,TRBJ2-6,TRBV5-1,CASSLDGGIAGANVLTF,TGCGCCAGCAGCTTGGATGGGGGGATAGCTGGGGCCAACGTCCTGACTTTC
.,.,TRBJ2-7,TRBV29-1,CSVEIGRYEQYF,TGCAGCGTTGAGATTGGACGCTACGAGCAGTACTTC
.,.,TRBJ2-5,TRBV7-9,CASSLGGATLQETQYF,TGTGCCAGCAGCTTAGGAGGGGCAACCCTCCAAGAGACCCAGTACTTC
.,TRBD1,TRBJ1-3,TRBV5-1,CASSLTGGEGNTIYF,TGCGCCAGCAGCTTGACAGGGGGCGAGGGAAACACCATATATTTT
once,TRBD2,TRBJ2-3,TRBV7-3,CASSPGTSGRAGDTQYF,TGTGCCAGCAGCCCCGGGACTAGCGGGAGGGCCGGGGATACGCAGTATTTT
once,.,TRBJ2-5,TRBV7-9,CASSLLPAQETQYF,TGTGCCAGCAGCTTATTGCCAGCTCAAGAGACCCAGTACTTC
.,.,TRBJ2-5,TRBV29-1,CSAGTVQETQYF,TGCAGCGCTGGGACGGTTCAAGAGACCCAGTACTTC
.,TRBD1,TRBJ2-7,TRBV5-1,CASSLDRTGNEQYF,TGCGCCAGCAGCTTGGACCGGACAGGGAACGAGCAGTACTTC
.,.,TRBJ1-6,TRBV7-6,CASSLSSPPDSPLHF,TGTGCCAGCAGCTTAAGTAGCCCTCCTGATTCACCCCTCCACTTT
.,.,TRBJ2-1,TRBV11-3,CASGTLENEQFF,TGTGCCAGCGGGACCCTAGAAAATGAGCAGTTCTTC
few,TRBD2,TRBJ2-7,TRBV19,CASRTTSGSVYEQYF,TGTGCCAGTAGGACTACGAGCGGGAGTGTCTACGAGCAGTACTTC
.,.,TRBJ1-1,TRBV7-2,CASSLSYTEAFF,TGTGCCAGCAGCTTATCCTACACTGAAGCTTTCTTT
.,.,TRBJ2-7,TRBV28,CASSTIHEQYF,TGTGCCAGCAGTACAATTCACGAGCAGTACTTC
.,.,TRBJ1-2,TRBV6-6,CASRRTINYGYTF,TGTGCCAGCAGACGGACAATTAACTATGGCTACACCTTC
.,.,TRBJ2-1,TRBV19,CASSVTVYNEQFF,TGTGCCAGTAGTGTGACAGTTTACAATGAGCAGTTCTTC
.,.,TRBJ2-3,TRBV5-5,CASSPADTQYF,TGTGCCAGCAGCCCAGCGGATACGCAGTATTTT
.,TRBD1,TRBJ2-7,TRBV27,CASRSTGTGREQYF,TGTGCCAGCAGGTCCACCGGGACAGGCCGCGAGCAGTACTTC
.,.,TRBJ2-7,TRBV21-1,CASSFGRETYEQYF,TGTGCCAGCAGCTTCGGACGGGAGACCTACGAGCAGTACTTC